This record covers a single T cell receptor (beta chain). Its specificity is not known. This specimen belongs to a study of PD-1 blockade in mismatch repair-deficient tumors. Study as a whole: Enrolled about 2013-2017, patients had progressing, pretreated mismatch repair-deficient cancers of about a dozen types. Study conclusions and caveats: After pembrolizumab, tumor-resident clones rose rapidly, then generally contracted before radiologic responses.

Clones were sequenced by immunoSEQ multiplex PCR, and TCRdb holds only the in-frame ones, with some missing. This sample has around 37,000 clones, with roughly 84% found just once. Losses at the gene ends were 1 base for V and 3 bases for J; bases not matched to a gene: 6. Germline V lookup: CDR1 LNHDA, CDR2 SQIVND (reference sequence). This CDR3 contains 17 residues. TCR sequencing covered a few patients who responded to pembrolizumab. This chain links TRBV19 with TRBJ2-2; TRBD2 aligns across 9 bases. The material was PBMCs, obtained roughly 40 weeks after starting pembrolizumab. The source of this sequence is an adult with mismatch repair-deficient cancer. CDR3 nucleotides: TGTGCCAGTAGTATAGGAAGTAGCGGGAGTGACACCGGGGAGCTGTTTTTT. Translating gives CASSIGSSGSDTGELFF. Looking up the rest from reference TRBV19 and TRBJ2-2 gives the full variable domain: DGGITQSPKYLFRKEGQNVTLSCEQNLNHDAMYWYRQDPGQGLRLIYYSQIVNDFQKGDIAEGYSVSREKKESFPLTVTSAQKNPTAFYLCASSIGSSGSDTGELFFGEGSRLTVL.